The rows below give T cell receptor beta chains drawn from one sample of a study of blood T cell repertoires in COVID-19. Assay used: immunoSEQ multiplex PCR; TCRdb lists only in-frame clones, some missing. The repertoire consists of 250,000 to 400,000 clones, with about 91% occurring once and the leading ten covering roughly 1.7%. Source material: peripheral blood. Receptors were obtained from a woman aged 25 to 39 with COVID-19, enrolled during active disease. Each CDR3 is given with its conserved first and last residue. The D gene is left open where the match is weak. Expanded clones are given a class, and other clones once, few, many or no size at all.

>TRBJ1-1|TRBV2|NA|NA
TGTGCCAGCCGCCAGGGGATAGTGAACACTGAAGCTTTCTTT
CASRQGIVNTEAFF
>TRBJ2-1|TRBV25-1|NA|NA
TGTGCCAGCAGTTGGGGCCACGTCGAGCAGTTCTTC
CASSWGHVEQFF
>TRBJ2-5|TRBV2|TRBD1|NA
TGTGCCAGCAGTGATAGCCGGACAGGGTCAGAGACCCAGTACTTC
CASSDSRTGSETQYF
>TRBJ1-1|TRBV5-1|NA|once
TGCGCCAGCAGCATAACAGGGTACACTGAAGCTTTCTTT
CASSITGYTEAFF
>TRBJ1-1|TRBV19|NA|NA
TGTGCCAGTAGTATCAACAGAAACACTGAAGCTTTCTTT
CASSINRNTEAFF
>TRBJ1-5|TRBV6-2/TRBV6-3|TRBD1|few
TGTGCCAGCAGTGTACGGACAGGGGACCAGCCCCAGCATTTT
CASSVRTGDQPQHF
>TRBJ2-1|TRBV5-1|TRBD2|NA
TGCGCCAGCAGCGGGACTAGCGGGCCCAATGAGCAGTTCTTC
CASSGTSGPNEQFF
>TRBJ2-5|TRBV15|TRBD1|NA
TGTGCCACCAGCTGGAATGACAGGGGGCTTGAGACCCAGTACTTC
CATSWNDRGLETQYF
>TRBJ2-5|TRBV2|NA|NA
TGTGCCAGCAGTCAGGAGACCCAGTACTTC
CASSQETQYF
>TRBJ2-1|TRBV5-4|TRBD2|NA
TGTGCCAGCCGCCTCGGGGGGGGTTCCTACAATGAGCAGTTCTTC
CASRLGGGSYNEQFF
>TRBJ2-1|TRBV18|NA|NA
TGTGCCAGCTCAACCGACTCGAACACTGAGCAGTTCTTC
CASSTDSNTEQFF
>TRBJ1-6|TRBV9|NA|NA
TGTGCCAGCACCAAAAGTAGGGCGGGAAATTCACCCCTCCACTTT
CASTKSRAGNSPLHF
>TRBJ2-1|TRBV5-4|NA|NA
TGTGCCAGCAGCTTGACTTTAAAGCCCAATGAGCAGTTCTTC
CASSLTLKPNEQFF
>TRBJ1-1|TRBV2|NA|NA
TGTGCCAGCACCGTTGAATCGACAGAGAACACTGAAGCTTTCTTT
CASTVESTENTEAFF
>TRBJ1-1|TRBV7-2|TRBD1|NA
TGTGCCAGCAGCTTACAGGGCCAGGGGGGAACTGAAGCTTTCTTT
CASSLQGQGGTEAFF
>TRBJ2-2|TRBV24-1|TRBD1|NA
TGTGCCACCAGAGGGACAGGTCGTACCGGGGAGCTGTTTTTT
CATRGTGRTGELFF
>TRBJ2-7|TRBV5-1|TRBD1|few
TGCGCCAGCAGCCGGGACAGTACTTCCTACGAGCAGTACTTC
CASSRDSTSYEQYF
>TRBJ1-6|TRBV4-1|TRBD1|NA
TGCGCCAGCAGCCAAGGACCAGGGGGTTCACCCCTCCACTTT
CASSQGPGGSPLHF
>TRBJ1-2|TRBV7-2|NA|NA
TGTGCCAGCAGCCCCGGGGGCTATGGCTACACCTTC
CASSPGGYGYTF
>TRBJ2-7|TRBV7-2|TRBD1|NA
TGTGCCAGCAGCTTAGGTGGGACAGGGGCCTACGAGCAGTACTTC
CASSLGGTGAYEQYF
>TRBJ1-1|TRBV14|NA|NA
TGTGCCAGCAGCCAAGTACGGACAGCAGACACTGAAGCTTTCTTT
CASSQVRTADTEAFF
>TRBJ1-2|TRBV13|NA|once
TGTGCCAGCAGCTTGAGGTATGGCTACACCTTC
CASSLRYGYTF
>TRBJ2-3|TRBV1|NA|once
TGCACCATCGATGCGGGGGGGCCTCGCACAGATACGCAGTATTTT
CTIDAGGPRTDTQYF
>TRBJ1-1|TRBV5-1|TRBD1|NA
TGCGCCAGCAGCCCGTGGACAGGGATGCCTGAAGCTTTCTTT
CASSPWTGMPEAFF
>TRBJ1-4|TRBV18|NA|NA
TGTGCCAGCTCACCGTGGAGGGAAAATGAAAAACTGTTTTTT
CASSPWRENEKLFF
>TRBJ2-1|TRBV11-1|NA|NA
TGTGCCAGCAGCTTAGAACTACTGACCTACAATGAGCAGTTCTTC
CASSLELLTYNEQFF
>TRBJ1-4|TRBV6-5|TRBD1|NA
TGTGCCAGCAGTTACGACAGGGGAAGCGAAAAACTGTTTTTT
CASSYDRGSEKLFF
>TRBJ2-5|TRBV6-5|TRBD1|NA
TGTGCCAGCAGAAACCCAGGGGGCGCAGAGACCCAGTACTTC
CASRNPGGAETQYF
>TRBJ1-2|TRBV6-5|NA|NA
TGTGCCTCCCTCCGAGGTTTTGCTATGTATGGCTACACCTTC
CASLRGFAMYGYTF
>TRBJ1-3|TRBV6-1|TRBD1|NA
TGTGCCAGCAGTGCCCAAAACCCCCGGACAGGGCGAACTGGAAACACCATATATTTT
CASSAQNPRTGRTGNTIYF
>TRBJ1-1|TRBV5-1|NA|NA
TGCGCCAGCAGCAAGACAGGGAACACTGAAGCTTTCTTT
CASSKTGNTEAFF